Listed below are T cell receptor beta chains from one sample, sequenced in a study of T cells in Graves' hyperthyroidism and ophthalmopathy. MiXCR, run by TCRdb on the multiplex PCR reads, gives a single entry per CDR3 protein. The table lists about 360,000 distinct CDR3 sequences, about 12% of them singletons. Sequenced: blood. Receptor source: a young woman with Graves' hyperthyroidism. CDR3s include the opening cysteine and the closing phenylalanine or tryptophan. Each record gives: clone size, V gene, J gene, D gene, CDR3 DNA, CDR3 protein. A D gene is named only where the DNA matches it firmly. Not every row has a clone size; where given, it reads once, few, many or a size class.

>few|TRBV19|TRBJ2-2|NA
TGTGCCAGTAGTATGGGTCAGAACACCGGGGAGCTGTTTTTT
CASSMGQNTGELFF
>many|TRBV6-2/TRBV6-3|TRBJ2-2|NA
TGTGCCAGCAGTCCCCGGACAGCGAACACCGGGGAGCTGTTTTTT
CASSPRTANTGELFF
>NA|TRBV5-1|TRBJ1-1|TRBD1
TGCGCCAGCAGCCCCGGGACAGCCTCCACTGAAGCTTTCTTT
CASSPGTASTEAFF
>once|TRBV7-3|TRBJ2-3|NA
TGTGCCGGCAGTCCGGGACAACCCAAAGATACGCAGTATTTT
CAGSPGQPKDTQYF
>NA|TRBV10-3|TRBJ2-3|TRBD2
TGTGCCATCAGTTCCTCAGGCGGGGGGGGGGCAGATACGCAGTATTTT
CAISSSGGGGADTQYF
>many|TRBV7-2|TRBJ1-1|NA
TGTGCCAGCAGGGGTGGGTTAATTGAAGCTTTCTTT
CASRGGLIEAFF
>many|TRBV28|TRBJ2-5|NA
TGTGCCAGCAGTTCACCCACGGGGGAGACCCAGTACTTC
CASSSPTGETQYF
>many|TRBV6-1|TRBJ2-7|TRBD1
TGTGCCAGCAGACCGGGACAGGGACGTTTGGGGGAGCAGTACTTC
CASRPGQGRLGEQYF
>many|TRBV6-1|TRBJ1-5|NA
TGTGCCAGCAACAATAGAGGGAGGGGGGTAAAACATTTT
CASNNRGRGVKHF
>many|TRBV12-3/TRBV12-4|TRBJ1-6|NA
TGTGCCAGCAGTTTAATGGGTGATTCACCCCTCCACTTT
CASSLMGDSPLHF
>many|TRBV7-2|TRBJ2-1|NA
TGTGCCAGCAGCCCCGGACGGCTCAATGAGCAGTTCTTC
CASSPGRLNEQFF
>many|TRBV7-3|TRBJ1-2|NA
TGTGCCAGCAGCGGGGGCGAGTCGACCCTCTATGGCTACACCTTC
CASSGGESTLYGYTF
>many|TRBV4-2|TRBJ2-2|NA
TGTGCCAGCAGCCAAGAGTCAGGCGCCACCGGGGAGCTGTTTTTT
CASSQESGATGELFF
>many|TRBV18|TRBJ2-1|NA
TGTGCCAGCTCACCGGGGTTGACTTACAATGAGCAGTTCTTC
CASSPGLTYNEQFF
>few|TRBV3-1|TRBJ1-4|NA
TGTGCCAGCAGCCAGGCCCCCAGGGCCCCTAATGAAAAACTGTTTTTT
CASSQAPRAPNEKLFF
>many|TRBV28|TRBJ1-1|NA
TGTGCCAGCAGCCCGAGTAAGGGACAGAACACTGAAGCTTTCTTT
CASSPSKGQNTEAFF
>few|TRBV7-2|TRBJ2-7|NA
TGTGCCAGCAGCCGTCCACCCTACGAGCAGTACTTC
CASSRPPYEQYF